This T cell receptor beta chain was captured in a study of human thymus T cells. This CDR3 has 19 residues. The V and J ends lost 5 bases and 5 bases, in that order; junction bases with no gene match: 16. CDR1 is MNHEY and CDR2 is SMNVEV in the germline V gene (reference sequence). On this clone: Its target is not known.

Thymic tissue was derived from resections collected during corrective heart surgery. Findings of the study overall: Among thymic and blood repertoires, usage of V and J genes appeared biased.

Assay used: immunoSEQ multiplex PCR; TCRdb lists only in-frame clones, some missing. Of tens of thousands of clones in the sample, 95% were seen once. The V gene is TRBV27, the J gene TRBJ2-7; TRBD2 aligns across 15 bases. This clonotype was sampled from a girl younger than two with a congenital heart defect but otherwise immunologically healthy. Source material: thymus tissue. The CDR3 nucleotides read TGTGCCAGCAGTCAACAATCTTCCGGGACTAGCGGGAGGCTCAACGAGCAGTACTTC. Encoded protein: CASSQQSSGTSGRLNEQYF.